Below are 17 T cell receptor beta chains sequenced from a single sample in a study of CD8+ T cells in alopecia areata. Reverse transcription of extracted RNA yielded cDNA, which provided the sequencing template. Sequencing was performed with immunoSEQ multiplex PCR; in TCRdb, only in-frame clones are kept and a portion is missing. The table has roughly 150,000 clones, less than 75% seen once. Sequenced input: CD8+ T cells sorted from blood. These receptors came from a human donor in good health.

This clone was counted only a few times. This chain uses TRBV5-5 with TRBJ2-1; 11 bases fit TRBD2. CDR3 length equals 18 residues. Germline assignment: CDR1 SGHKS and CDR2 YYEKEE (reference sequence). Trimming removed 3 bases from V and 3 bases from J; junction bases left unmatched: 11. CDR3 loop: CASSSGTSGAGYYNEQFF. The CDR3, as DNA: TGTGCCAGCAGCTCCGGGACTAGCGGAGCTGGATACTACAATGAGCAGTTCTTC.

The chain combines TRBV30 with TRBJ2-2; possible D gene TRBD2, 6 bases. Germline-derived CDR1 and CDR2 are GTSNPN and SVGIG (reference sequence). The CDR3 has 13 amino acids. V lost 3 bases and J lost 6, with 11 bases in between. The CDR3 sequence: CAWSPSGAGELFF. The CDR3 DNA follows: TGTGCCTGGAGCCCTTCGGGGGCCGGGGAGCTGTTTTTT.

V is TRBV5-1 and J is TRBJ1-3; D remains unclear. V lost 0 bases, J lost 2 bases, and 6 bases lay in between. This CDR3 region has 14 residues. Germline assignment: CDR1 SGHRS and CDR2 YFSETQ. The CDR3 sequence is CASSLGLTGNTIYF. CDR3 bases: TGCGCCAGCAGCTTGGGATTAACTGGAAACACCATATATTTT.

This rearrangement joins TRBV29-1 to TRBJ2-1; D is undetermined. Per the germline V gene, CDR1 is SQVTM and CDR2 is ANQGSEA. CDR3 size: 16 residues. Deletions cut 4 bases from V and 5 bases from J, with 21 bases between. The CDR3 reads CSVAPFDKKYHNEQFF. The CDR3, as DNA: TGCAGCGTTGCGCCATTTGACAAGAAGTACCACAATGAGCAGTTCTTC.

This clone has only one observation. The rearrangement joins TRBV6-6 to TRBJ2-5; D is possibly TRBD2 (5 bases). V was trimmed by 8 bases and J by 7 bases, leaving 20 bases between them. CDR1 is MNHNY, CDR2 SVGAGI, per germline (reference sequence). There are 14 residues in the CDR3. The chain's CDR3 is CASHPSFEGGTQYF. In DNA, the CDR3 is TGTGCCAGCCACCCAAGCTTCGAGGGCGGGACCCAGTACTTC.

The rearrangement links TRBV25-1 to TRBJ2-1, with TRBD2 matching over 11 bases. Germline trimming cut 8 bases from V and 5 bases from J; bases unmatched to any gene: 2. The CDR3 length is 13 residues. Germline V CDR1 and CDR2: MGHDK, SYGVNS. CDR3 in amino acids: CASAGLADNEQFF. CDR3 DNA sequence: TGTGCCAGCGCGGGACTAGCGGACAATGAGCAGTTCTTC. Full variable domain (remainder filled in from reference TRBV25-1 and TRBJ2-1): EADIYQTPRYLVIGTGKKITLECSQTMGHDKMYWYQQDPGMELHLIHYSYGVNSTEKGDLSSESTVSRIRTEHFPLTLESARPSHTSQYLCASAGLADNEQFFGPGTRLTVL.

This clone was seen a handful of times. The chain joins TRBV4-1 to TRBJ2-7; TRBD1 matches at 8 bases. The CDR3 is 16 residues long. V trimming: 0 bases; J trimming: 2 bases; junction bases outside the gene matches: 6. The germline CDR1 and CDR2 sequences are MGHRA and YSYEKL. The CDR3 DNA reads TGCGCCAGCAGCCAAGACGGGGTACAGGGGGCCTACGAGCAGTACTTC. Protein sequence: CASSQDGVQGAYEQYF.

The rearrangement joins TRBV11-2 to TRBJ2-3; the D is unclear. Trimming pared 4 bases from V and 4 bases from J, leaving 12 bases between. Germline CDR1 SGHAT, CDR2 FQNNGV. The CDR3 covers 14 residues. The CDR3 DNA reads TGTGCCAGCAGCTCACCCGAAGCTTCAGATACGCAGTATTTT. Its protein product is CASSSPEASDTQYF.

The V call is TRBV15, the J call TRBJ2-2; TRBD2 is a possible D gene (5 bases). Germline V gives CDR1 LNHNV, CDR2 YYDKDF (reference sequence). The CDR3 is 16 amino acids. V was cut by 7 bases and J by 4 bases, with 19 bases left in between. CDR3 bases: TGTGCCACCACCTACTATTGGGAGAGGCTCACCGGGGAGCTGTTTTTT. Residues: CATTYYWERLTGELFF.

The V and J genes are TRBV11-2 and TRBJ2-1, with 7 nucleotides matching TRBD2. The V gene's germline CDR1 is SGHAT and CDR2 FQNNGV. Germline trimming cut 1 base from V and 4 bases from J; bases unmatched to any gene: 4. The CDR3 runs 15 residues. DNA for the CDR3: TGTGCCAGCAGCTTAGTTGCGGGAGCATACAATGAGCAGTTCTTC. It translates to CASSLVAGAYNEQFF.

Here the CDR3 DNA reads TGCAGCGTCCTGCCAGACGGGACCTACGAGCAGTACTTC. Translation: CSVLPDGTYEQYF. V usage is TRBV29-1 and J usage is TRBJ2-7; tentative D call: TRBD2 (5 bases). Germline values: CDR1 SQVTM, CDR2 ANQGSEA. The CDR3 runs to 13 residues. The germline V and J ends were trimmed by 6 bases and 2 bases, with 14 bases remaining between them.

This sequence joins TRBV4-1 and TRBJ2-2; 12 positions match TRBD2. Germline V gene data show CDR1 as MGHRA and CDR2 as YSYEKL. The V and J ends lost 2 bases and 5 bases, in that order; junction bases with no gene match: 9. CDR3 length: 18 amino acids. CDR3: CASSQTRLAGERTGELFF. For the CDR3, the DNA is TGCGCCAGCAGCCAAACTAGACTAGCGGGAGAACGTACCGGGGAGCTGTTTTTT.

The chain joins TRBV13 to TRBJ1-1, with TRBD1 as a possible D gene (5 bases). This CDR3 region has 17 residues. Trimming removed 1 base from V and 3 bases from J, with 18 bases in between. Germline lookup yields CDR1 PRHDT and CDR2 FYEKMQ (reference sequence). CDR3 in DNA: TGTGCCAGCAGCTTAGCCTCCCAGGGCGGGTTGTACACTGAAGCTTTCTTT. It specifies CASSLASQGGLYTEAFF.

This clone was seen only once. The J gene is TRBJ1-2, the V gene TRBV27, with TRBD1 matching over 8 bases. There are 14 residues in the CDR3. Germline V gene sequence: CDR1 MNHEY, CDR2 SMNVEV (reference sequence). Trimming took 5 bases from V and 4 from J; bases not matched to a gene: 6. The CDR3, as DNA: TGTGCCAGCAGTCCGACCGGGACAGGCTATGGCTACACCTTC. This gives the protein CASSPTGTGYGYTF.

V is TRBV13 and J is TRBJ1-1; D remains ambiguous. The ends were cut back, 0 bases at V and 7 bases at J, with 6 bases in the middle. The germline V gene encodes CDR1 PRHDT and CDR2 FYEKMQ (reference sequence). The CDR3 has 12 amino acids. This CDR3 reads CASSLGRHEAFF. DNA for the CDR3: TGTGCCAGCAGCTTAGGACGGCATGAAGCTTTCTTT.

Here the CDR3 reads CASSFWDDKETQYF. The CDR3 DNA reads as TGTGCCAGCAGTTTTTGGGACGATAAAGAGACCCAGTACTTC. This sequence joins TRBV7-9 and TRBJ2-5; D is tentatively TRBD1 or TRBD2 (5 bases each). V dropped 6 bases and J dropped 3 bases, with 14 bases sitting between them. CDR1 and CDR2 (germline): SEHNR, FQNEAQ (reference sequence). The CDR3 consists of 14 residues. Complete variable domain (other parts from reference TRBV7-9 and TRBJ2-5): DTGVSQNPRHKITKRGQNVTFRCDPISEHNRLYWYRQTLGQGPEFLTYFQNEAQLEKSRLLSDRFSAERPKGSFSTLEIQRTEQGDSAMYLCASSFWDDKETQYFGPGTRLLVL.

The chain carries TRBV4-1 and TRBJ2-7, with 8 bases identical to TRBD2. The CDR3 contains 14 residues. Germline CDR1 reads MGHRA; CDR2 reads YSYEKL. V was clipped by 1 base and J by 6 bases; unmatched bases: 5. The CDR3 sequence: CASSQATGTSEQYF. CDR3 nucleotides: TGCGCCAGCAGCCAAGCCACCGGGACTAGCGAGCAGTACTTC.